This T cell receptor (beta chain) is drawn from a study of cytomegalovirus exposure and HLA in healthy donors. With respect to this clone: Its specificity is not known.

Primers: 60 Vbeta forward and 13 Jbeta reverse. Sequencing was performed with immunoSEQ multiplex PCR; in TCRdb, only in-frame clones are kept and a portion is missing. The sample has some 110,000 clones, around 70% seen once. Whole-study results and caveats: The study had only CMV serostatus as immune exposure information. By a later analysis, the bulk of CMV-associated TCR beta chains appeared HLA-restricted.

Germline V gene sequence: CDR1 GTSNPN, CDR2 SVGIG (reference sequence). The CDR3 has 13 amino acids. Trimming took off 4 bases at V and 14 bases at J, with 18 bases between the two ends. The receptor was derived from a woman between 50 and 59 years old in good health and CMV-seropositive. V usage is TRBV30 and J usage is TRBJ1-6; the D gene is possibly TRBD1 (5 bases). Sequencing used PBMCs. CDR3 amino acids: CAWNKLGGGALHF. The CDR3 coding sequence is TGTGCCTGGAATAAGCTCGGCGGGGGGGCCCTCCACTTT.